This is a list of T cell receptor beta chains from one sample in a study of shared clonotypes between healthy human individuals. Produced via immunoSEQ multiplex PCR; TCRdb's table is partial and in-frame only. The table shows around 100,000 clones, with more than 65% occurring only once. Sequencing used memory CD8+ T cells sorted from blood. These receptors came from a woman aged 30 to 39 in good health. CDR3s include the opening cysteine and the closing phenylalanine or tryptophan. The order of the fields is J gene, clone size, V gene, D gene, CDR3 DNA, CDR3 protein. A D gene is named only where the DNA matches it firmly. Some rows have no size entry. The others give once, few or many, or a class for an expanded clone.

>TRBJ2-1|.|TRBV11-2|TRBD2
TGTGCCAGCAGAGCTATAGCGGGTAGCTCCTACAATGAGCAGTTCTTC
CASRAIAGSSYNEQFF
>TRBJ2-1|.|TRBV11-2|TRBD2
TGTGCCAGCAGCTTTGGCGGGAGTGGTCACAATGAGCAGTTCTTC
CASSFGGSGHNEQFF
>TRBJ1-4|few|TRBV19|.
TGTGCCAGTAGTAAAAGATCAGGGTATGCAACCTTAATCGGTGAAAAACTGTTTTTT
CASSKRSGYATLIGEKLFF
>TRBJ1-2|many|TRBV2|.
TGTGCCAGCAGTGAAGGTGGGAGAGCGGCTAACTATGGCTACACCTTC
CASSEGGRAANYGYTF
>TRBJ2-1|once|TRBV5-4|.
TGTGCCAGCAGCTTGGTCGCCCTCAATGAGCAGTTCTTC
CASSLVALNEQFF
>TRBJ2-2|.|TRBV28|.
TGTGCCAGCAGTCCGCGACAGGCTAACACCGGGGAGCTGTTTTTT
CASSPRQANTGELFF
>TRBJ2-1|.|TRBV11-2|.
TGTGCCAGCAGCTTGGGGTCCTACAATGAGCAGTTCTTC
CASSLGSYNEQFF
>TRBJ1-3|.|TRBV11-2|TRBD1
TGTGCCAGCAGCCACCAAACAGGGGTCATATATTTT
CASSHQTGVIYF
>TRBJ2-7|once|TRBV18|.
TGTGCCAGCTCACCACCACGGAACGAGCAGTACTTC
CASSPPRNEQYF
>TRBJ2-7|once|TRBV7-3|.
TGTGCCAGCAGCCCCGGTTTTTCCCGCCATTACGAGCAGTACTTC
CASSPGFSRHYEQYF
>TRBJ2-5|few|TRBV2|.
TGTGCCAGCAGTGGCCCAGACCACCTGTACCAAGAGACCCAGTACTTC
CASSGPDHLYQETQYF
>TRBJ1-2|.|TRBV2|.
TGTGCCAGCAGTCCATGGACCCTCAACTATGGCTACACCTTC
CASSPWTLNYGYTF
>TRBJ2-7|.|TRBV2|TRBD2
TGTGCCAGCGCAAGGGACTACGACTCCTACGAGCAGTACTTC
CASARDYDSYEQYF
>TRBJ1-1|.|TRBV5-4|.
TGTGCCAGCAGCTTGGAGGGGGGTACTGAAGCTTTCTTT
CASSLEGGTEAFF
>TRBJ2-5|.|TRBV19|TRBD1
TGTGCCAGTAGTATTAGGGTCTGGGACAGAGGGGAGACCCAGTACTTC
CASSIRVWDRGETQYF
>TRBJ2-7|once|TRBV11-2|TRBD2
TGTGCCAGCAGCTTAATAGCGGGGCCGACGGAGGCCTACGAGCAGTACTTC
CASSLIAGPTEAYEQYF
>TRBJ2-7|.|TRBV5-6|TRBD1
TGTGCCAGCAGGCAAGGGACAGGGGGCAGCGAGCAGTACTTC
CASRQGTGGSEQYF
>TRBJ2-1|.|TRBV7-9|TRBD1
TGTGCCAGCAGCTTGGGGACAGGAGACAATGAGCAGTTCTTC
CASSLGTGDNEQFF
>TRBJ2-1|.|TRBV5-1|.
TGCGCCAGCAGCTTCATAGTAAATGAGCAGTTCTTC
CASSFIVNEQFF
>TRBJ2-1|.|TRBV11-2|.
TGTGCCAGCAGCTTATGGGTCGGGTGGCGTGAGCAGTTCTTC
CASSLWVGWREQFF
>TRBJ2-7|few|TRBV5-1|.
TGCGCCAGCAGCTTGGTAGGGCCCTCCTACGAGCAGTACTTC
CASSLVGPSYEQYF
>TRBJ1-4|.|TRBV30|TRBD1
TGTGCCTGGATGGGACAGGGGTACGAAAAACTGTTTTTT
CAWMGQGYEKLFF
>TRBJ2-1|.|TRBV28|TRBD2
TGTGCCAGCAGTTTAAGGACTAGCGGGGACCCGGGTCCGTTCTTC
CASSLRTSGDPGPFF
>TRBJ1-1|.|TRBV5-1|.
TGCGCCAGCAGCTTGGTGACAGGGAACACTGAAGCTTTCTTT
CASSLVTGNTEAFF
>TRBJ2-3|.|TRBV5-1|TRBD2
TGCGCCAGCAGCTCGAGACCGGGACTAGCGGGAGGAGGGTCAGATACGCAGTATTTT
CASSSRPGLAGGGSDTQYF
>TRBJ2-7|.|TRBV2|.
TGTGCCAGCAGCCAAGGACCAGCGGATATCTACGAGCAGTACTTC
CASSQGPADIYEQYF
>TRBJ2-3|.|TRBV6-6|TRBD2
TGTGCCAGCAGTTACTCGGCGGGAGGTAATTCCGATACGCAGTATTTT
CASSYSAGGNSDTQYF
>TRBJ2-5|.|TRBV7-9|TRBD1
TGTGCCAGCAGCTTAGGGACAGGGGGCTTGAAGGAGCAGTACTTC
CASSLGTGGLKEQYF
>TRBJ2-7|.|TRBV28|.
TGTGCCAGCAGTCCCGGGCCACCGGCGTCCTACGAGCAGTACTTC
CASSPGPPASYEQYF
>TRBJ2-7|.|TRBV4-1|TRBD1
TGCGCCAGCAGCTTCCGTCAACCGGGACAGGACTACGAGCAGTACTTC
CASSFRQPGQDYEQYF
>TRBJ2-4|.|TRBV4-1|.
TGCGCCAGCAGCCTCGGAGGGGGGTTAGCCAAAAACATTCAGTACTTC
CASSLGGGLAKNIQYF
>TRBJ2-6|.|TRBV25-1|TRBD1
TGTGCTACATATGGGGGACAGATAAACTCTGGGGCCAACGTCCTGACTTTC
CATYGGQINSGANVLTF
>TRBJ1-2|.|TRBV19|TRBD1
TGTGCCAGTAGCAAGGACAGGGGGGCCAGGGATTATGGCTACACCTTC
CASSKDRGARDYGYTF
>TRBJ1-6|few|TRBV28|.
TGTGCCAGCAGCCCCGTCGGGGATAATTCACCCCTCCACTTT
CASSPVGDNSPLHF
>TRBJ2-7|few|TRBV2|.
TGTGCTATCAGAGAGGACTTCCTAACCTACGAGCAGTACTTC
CAIREDFLTYEQYF
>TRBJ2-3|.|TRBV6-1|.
TGTGCCAGCAGTGAAAAGGTGAGGGCCCACACAGATACGCAGTATTTT
CASSEKVRAHTDTQYF
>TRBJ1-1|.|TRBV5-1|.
TGCGCCAGCAGCCCGAGGACAGCGAACACTGAAGCTTTCTTT
CASSPRTANTEAFF
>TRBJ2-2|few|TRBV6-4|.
TGTGCCAGCAGTGACCGAGGGGACACCGGGGAGCTGTTTTTT
CASSDRGDTGELFF
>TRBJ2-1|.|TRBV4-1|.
TGCGCCAGCAGCCAAGTCACGGGAGCCGACAATGAGCAGTTCTTC
CASSQVTGADNEQFF
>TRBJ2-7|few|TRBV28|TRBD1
TGTGCCAGCAGTTTATTCCGGGACAGGGGCTACGAGCAGTACTTC
CASSLFRDRGYEQYF
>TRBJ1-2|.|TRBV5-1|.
TGCGCCAGCAGCTTGGCGGACAGTCACTATGGCTACACCTTC
CASSLADSHYGYTF
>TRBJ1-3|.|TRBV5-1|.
TGCGCCAGCAGCTTGTCTCCAAATCGAAACACCATATATTTT
CASSLSPNRNTIYF
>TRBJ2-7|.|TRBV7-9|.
TGTGCCAGCAGCCCAACCCGGGACAACTACGAGCAGTACTTC
CASSPTRDNYEQYF
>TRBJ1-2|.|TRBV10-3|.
TGTGCCAGCAGTGACACAGAGTTCTATGGCTACACCTTC
CASSDTEFYGYTF